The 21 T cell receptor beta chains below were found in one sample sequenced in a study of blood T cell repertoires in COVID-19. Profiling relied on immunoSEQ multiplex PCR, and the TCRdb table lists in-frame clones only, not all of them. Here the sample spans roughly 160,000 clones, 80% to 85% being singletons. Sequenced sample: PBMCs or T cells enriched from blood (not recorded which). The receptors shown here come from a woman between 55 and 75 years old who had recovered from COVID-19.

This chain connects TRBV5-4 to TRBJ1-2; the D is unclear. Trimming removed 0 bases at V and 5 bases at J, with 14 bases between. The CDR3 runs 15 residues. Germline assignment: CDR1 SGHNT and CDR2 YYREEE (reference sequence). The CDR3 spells CASSLALEARYGYTF. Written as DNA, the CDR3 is TGTGCCAGCAGCTTGGCCCTAGAGGCTAGGTATGGCTACACCTTC.

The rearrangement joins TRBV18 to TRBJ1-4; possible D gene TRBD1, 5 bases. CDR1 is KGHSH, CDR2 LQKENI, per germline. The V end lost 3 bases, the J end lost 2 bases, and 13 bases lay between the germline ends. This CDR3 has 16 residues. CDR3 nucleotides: TGTGCCAGCTCACCTAATCCGGCAGGGACTAATGAAAAACTGTTTTTT. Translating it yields CASSPNPAGTNEKLFF.

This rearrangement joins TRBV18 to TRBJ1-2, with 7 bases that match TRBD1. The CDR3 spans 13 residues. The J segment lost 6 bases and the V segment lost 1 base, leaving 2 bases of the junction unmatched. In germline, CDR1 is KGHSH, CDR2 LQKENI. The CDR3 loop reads CASSPLRGDGYTF. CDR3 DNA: TGTGCCAGCTCACCACTCAGGGGGGATGGCTACACCTTC.

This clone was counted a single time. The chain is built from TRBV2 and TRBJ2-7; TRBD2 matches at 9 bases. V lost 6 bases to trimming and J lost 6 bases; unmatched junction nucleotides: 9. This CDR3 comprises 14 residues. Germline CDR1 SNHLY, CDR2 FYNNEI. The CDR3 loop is CASSWTSAEGEQYF. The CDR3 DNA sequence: TGTGCCAGCAGCTGGACTAGCGCCGAGGGCGAGCAGTACTTC.

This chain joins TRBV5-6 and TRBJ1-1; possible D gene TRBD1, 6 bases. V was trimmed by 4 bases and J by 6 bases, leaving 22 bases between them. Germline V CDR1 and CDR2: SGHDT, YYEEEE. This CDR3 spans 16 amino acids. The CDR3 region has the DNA TGTGCCAGCAGCCTCCCCCTAGGGGGAGTCAACGCTGAAGCTTTCTTT. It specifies CASSLPLGGVNAEAFF. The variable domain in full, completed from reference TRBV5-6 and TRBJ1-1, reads DAGVTQSPTHLIKTRGQQVTLRCSPKSGHDTVSWYQQALGQGPQFIFQYYEEEERQRGNFPDRFSGHQFPNYSSELNVNALLLGDSALYLCASSLPLGGVNAEAFFGQGTRLTVV.

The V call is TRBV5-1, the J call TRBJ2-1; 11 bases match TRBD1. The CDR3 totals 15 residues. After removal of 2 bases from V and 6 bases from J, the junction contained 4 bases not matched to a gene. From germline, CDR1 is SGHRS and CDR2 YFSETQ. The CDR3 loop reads CASSFQGQGANEQFF. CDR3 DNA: TGCGCCAGCAGCTTCCAAGGACAGGGGGCCAATGAGCAGTTCTTC.

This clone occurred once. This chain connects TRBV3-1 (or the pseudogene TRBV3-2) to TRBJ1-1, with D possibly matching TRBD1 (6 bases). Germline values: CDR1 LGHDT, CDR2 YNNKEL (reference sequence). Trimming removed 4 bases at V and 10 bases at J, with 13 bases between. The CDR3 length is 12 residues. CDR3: CASSPDRSAAFF. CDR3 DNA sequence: TGTGCCAGCAGCCCTGACAGGTCAGCAGCTTTCTTT.

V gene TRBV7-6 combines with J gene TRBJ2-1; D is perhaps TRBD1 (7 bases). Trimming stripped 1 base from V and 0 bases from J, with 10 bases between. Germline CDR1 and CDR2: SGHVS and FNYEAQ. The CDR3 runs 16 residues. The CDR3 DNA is TGTGCCAGCAGCTTAGGACAGGGAGGCTCCTACAATGAGCAGTTCTTC. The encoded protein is CASSLGQGGSYNEQFF. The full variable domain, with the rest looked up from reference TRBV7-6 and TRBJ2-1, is GAGVSQSPRYKVTKRGQDVALRCDPISGHVSLYWYRQALGQGPEFLTYFNYEAQQDKSGLPNDRFSAERPEGSISTLTIQRTEQRDSAMYRCASSLGQGGSYNEQFFGPGTRLTVL.

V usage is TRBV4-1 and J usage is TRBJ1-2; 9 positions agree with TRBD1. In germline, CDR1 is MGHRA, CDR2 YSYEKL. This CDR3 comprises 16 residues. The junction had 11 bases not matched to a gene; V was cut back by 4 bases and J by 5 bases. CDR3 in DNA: TGCGCCAGCAGCCGGGACAGGGAGATATTTGGATATGGCTACACCTTC. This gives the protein CASSRDREIFGYGYTF.

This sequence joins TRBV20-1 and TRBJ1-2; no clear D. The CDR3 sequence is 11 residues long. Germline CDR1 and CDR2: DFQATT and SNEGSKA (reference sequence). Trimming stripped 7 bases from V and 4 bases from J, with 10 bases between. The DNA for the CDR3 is TGCAGTGTCTGGGGAGCCTATGGCTACACCTTC. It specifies CSVWGAYGYTF.

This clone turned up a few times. CDR3 DNA sequence: TGTGCCAGCAGCCTAACTATCCCCCCCGGGGAGCTGTTTTTT. This sequence encodes CASSLTIPPGELFF. V usage is TRBV3-1 (or the pseudogene TRBV3-2) and J usage is TRBJ2-2; D unclear. CDR1 is LGHDT, CDR2 YNNKEL, per germline (reference sequence). V dropped 4 bases and J dropped 6 bases, with 12 bases sitting between them. The CDR3 is made up of 14 amino acids.

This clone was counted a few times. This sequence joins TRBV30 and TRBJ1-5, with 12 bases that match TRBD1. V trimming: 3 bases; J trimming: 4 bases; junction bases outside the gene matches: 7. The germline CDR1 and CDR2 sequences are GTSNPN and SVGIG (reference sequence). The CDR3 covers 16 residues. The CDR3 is CAWSDPGQGANQPQHF. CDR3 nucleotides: TGTGCCTGGAGCGATCCGGGACAGGGGGCTAATCAGCCCCAGCATTTT.

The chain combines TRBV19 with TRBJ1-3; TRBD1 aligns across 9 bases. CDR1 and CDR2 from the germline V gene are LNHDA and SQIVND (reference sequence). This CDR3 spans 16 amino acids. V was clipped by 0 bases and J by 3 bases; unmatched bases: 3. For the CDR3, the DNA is TGTGCCAGTAGTATAGACTGGACAGGGGTTGGAAACACCATATATTTT. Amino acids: CASSIDWTGVGNTIYF. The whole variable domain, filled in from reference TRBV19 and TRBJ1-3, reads DGGITQSPKYLFRKEGQNVTLSCEQNLNHDAMYWYRQDPGQGLRLIYYSQIVNDFQKGDIAEGYSVSREKKESFPLTVTSAQKNPTAFYLCASSIDWTGVGNTIYFGEGSWLTVV.

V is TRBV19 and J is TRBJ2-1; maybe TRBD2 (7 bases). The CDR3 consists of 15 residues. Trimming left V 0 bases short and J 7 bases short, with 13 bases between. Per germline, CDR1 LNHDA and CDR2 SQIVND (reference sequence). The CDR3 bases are TGTGCCAGTAGTATAGATCGGGGGGCGAGTAATGAGCAGTTCTTC. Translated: CASSIDRGASNEQFF. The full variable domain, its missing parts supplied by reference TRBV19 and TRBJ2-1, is DGGITQSPKYLFRKEGQNVTLSCEQNLNHDAMYWYRQDPGQGLRLIYYSQIVNDFQKGDIAEGYSVSREKKESFPLTVTSAQKNPTAFYLCASSIDRGASNEQFFGPGTRLTVL.

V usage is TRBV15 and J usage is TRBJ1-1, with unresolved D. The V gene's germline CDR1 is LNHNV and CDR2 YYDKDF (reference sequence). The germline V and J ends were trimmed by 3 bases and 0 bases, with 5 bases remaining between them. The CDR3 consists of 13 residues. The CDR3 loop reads CATSSNLNTEAFF. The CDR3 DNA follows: TGTGCCACCAGCAGTAATCTGAACACTGAAGCTTTCTTT.

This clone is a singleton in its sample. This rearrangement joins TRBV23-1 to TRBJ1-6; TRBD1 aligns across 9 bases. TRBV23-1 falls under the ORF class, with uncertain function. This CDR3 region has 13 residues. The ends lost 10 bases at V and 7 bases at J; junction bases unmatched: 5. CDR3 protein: CAKGQGKNSPLHF. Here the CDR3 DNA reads TGCGCCAAGGGACAGGGTAAGAATTCACCCCTCCACTTT.

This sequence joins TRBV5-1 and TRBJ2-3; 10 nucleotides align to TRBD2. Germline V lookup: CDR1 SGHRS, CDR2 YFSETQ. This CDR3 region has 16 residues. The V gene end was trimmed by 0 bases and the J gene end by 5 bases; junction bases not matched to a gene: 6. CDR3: CASSLVPSGSGDTQYF. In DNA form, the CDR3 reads TGCGCCAGCAGCTTGGTGCCTAGCGGGAGTGGAGATACGCAGTATTTT. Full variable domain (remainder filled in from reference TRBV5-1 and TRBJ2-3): KAGVTQTPRYLIKTRGQQVTLSCSPISGHRSVSWYQQTPGQGLQFLFEYFSETQRNKGNFPGRFSGRQFSNSRSEMNVSTLELGDSALYLCASSLVPSGSGDTQYFGPGTRLTVL.

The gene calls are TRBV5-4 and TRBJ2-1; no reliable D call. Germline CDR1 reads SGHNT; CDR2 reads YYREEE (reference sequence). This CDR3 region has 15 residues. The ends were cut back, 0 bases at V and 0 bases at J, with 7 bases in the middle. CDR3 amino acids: CASSLAASSYNEQFF. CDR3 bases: TGTGCCAGCAGCTTGGCAGCGAGCTCCTACAATGAGCAGTTCTTC.

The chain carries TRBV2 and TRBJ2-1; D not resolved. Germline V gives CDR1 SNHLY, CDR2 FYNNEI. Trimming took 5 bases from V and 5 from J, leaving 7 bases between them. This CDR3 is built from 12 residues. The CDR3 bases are TGTGCCAGCAGTCGACAAGACAATGAGCAGTTCTTC. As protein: CASSRQDNEQFF.

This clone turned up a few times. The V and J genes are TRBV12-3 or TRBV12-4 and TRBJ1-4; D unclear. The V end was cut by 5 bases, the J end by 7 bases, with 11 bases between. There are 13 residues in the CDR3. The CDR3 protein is CASSLRAGEKLFF. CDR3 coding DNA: TGTGCCAGCAGTCTGAGGGCAGGTGAAAAACTGTTTTTT.

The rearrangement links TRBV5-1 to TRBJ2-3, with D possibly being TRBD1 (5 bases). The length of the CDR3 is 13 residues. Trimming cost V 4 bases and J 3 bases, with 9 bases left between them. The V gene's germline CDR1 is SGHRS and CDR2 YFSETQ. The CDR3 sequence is CASSMQGTDTQYF. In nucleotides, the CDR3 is TGCGCCAGCAGCATGCAGGGTACAGATACGCAGTATTTT.